This is a list of T cell receptor beta chains from one sample in a study of cytomegalovirus exposure and HLA in healthy donors. Measured with immunoSEQ multiplex PCR; TCRdb has only the in-frame clones, and not every one. The table includes roughly 120,000 clones, around 64% detected once. Sample: PBMCs. The receptors come from a young man in good health and CMV-seropositive. Both conserved end residues are part of each CDR3. Each record gives: J gene, V gene, clone size, D gene, CDR3 DNA, CDR3 protein. A D gene is named only where the DNA matches it firmly. Expanded clones are given a class, and other clones once, few, many or no size at all.

TRBJ1-5 TRBV7-6 . TRBD1 TGTGCCAGCAGCTCGTACAGGGGACAGCCCCAGCATTTT CASSSYRGQPQHF
TRBJ2-1 TRBV7-6 . TRBD2 TGTGCCAGCAGCTCAGCTAGCGGGGGGGCCTCCGATGAGCAGTTCTTC CASSSASGGASDEQFF
TRBJ2-3 TRBV6-4 once TRBD2 TGTGCCAGCAGCCCCATAGCGGGGGAGGGCACAGATACGCAGTATTTT CASSPIAGEGTDTQYF
TRBJ1-1 TRBV27 . TRBD1 TGTGCCAGCAGAGTAACAGGGGCCTACACTGAAGCTTTCTTT CASRVTGAYTEAFF
TRBJ1-1 TRBV27 . . TGTGCCAGCAGTCTTACTTGGGGAGGGGACACTGAAGCTTTCTTT CASSLTWGGDTEAFF
TRBJ2-3 TRBV7-6 . . TGTGCCAGCAGCTTGGGGGCGGATACGCAGTATTTT CASSLGADTQYF
TRBJ2-7 TRBV10-1 . . TGCGCCAGCAGTGCCCGGGTCTCTCCCCCCTACGAGCAGTACTTC CASSARVSPPYEQYF
TRBJ2-1 TRBV7-3 . . TGTGCCAGCAGCTTAAGGCAGGGCCCCTACAATGAGCAGTTCTTC CASSLRQGPYNEQFF
TRBJ1-1 TRBV7-9 . TRBD1 TGTGCCAGCAGCTTAGAAACAGGGGGCACTGAAGCTTTCTTT CASSLETGGTEAFF
TRBJ2-2 TRBV5-6 . . TGTGCCAGCAGCTTGTACCGACTAGGGGTTTCCGGGGAGCTGTTTTTT CASSLYRLGVSGELFF
TRBJ1-2 TRBV7-9 . TRBD1 TGTGCCAGCAGCTTAGCCCCGACAGGGAAGGTGCGCGGCTACACCTTC CASSLAPTGKVRGYTF
TRBJ1-2 TRBV5-1 . . TGCGCCAGCAGCTTGGTGCAGGGCGACTATGGCTACACCTTC CASSLVQGDYGYTF
TRBJ2-1 TRBV10-1 . . TGCGCCAGCAGTGAGTCGAAAGGACAGACTTACAATGAGCAGTTCTTC CASSESKGQTYNEQFF
TRBJ1-2 TRBV9 . TRBD1 TGTGCCAGCAGCGTAGGTGGACAGGGGGACTATGGCTACACCTTC CASSVGGQGDYGYTF
TRBJ2-1 TRBV29-1 . TRBD1 TGCAGCGTGGTCTCAGGGGGCGTCGACAATGAGCAGTTCTTC CSVVSGGVDNEQFF
TRBJ1-2 TRBV28 . TRBD1 TGTGCCAGCAGTCTTGGGGGACAGGGTGGGTATGGCTACACCTTC CASSLGGQGGYGYTF
TRBJ2-1 TRBV4-1 . TRBD1 TGCGCCAGCAGCCAATCAGGGGGTCCTGGGAATGAGCAGTTCTTC CASSQSGGPGNEQFF
TRBJ1-1 TRBV4-1 once . TGCGCCAGCAGCCGCCGTGCCCTAATTACAGGAACTGAGAACACTGAAGCTTTCTTT CASSRRALITGTENTEAFF
TRBJ1-3 TRBV9 . . TGTGCCAGCACCCAAGGGGCCCCCTCTGGAAACACCATATATTTT CASTQGAPSGNTIYF
TRBJ2-3 TRBV6-6 . . TGTGCCAGCAGTTACTCCGGGTGGAGGGATGGGGATACGCAGTATTTT CASSYSGWRDGDTQYF
TRBJ1-1 TRBV18 . TRBD1 TGTGCCAGCTCACCATTAAGGGGGCGGAACACTGAAGCTTTCTTT CASSPLRGRNTEAFF
TRBJ2-1 TRBV7-3 . TRBD2 TGTGCCAGCAGCTTACTGAGCGGGAGCGACAATGAGCAGTTCTTC CASSLLSGSDNEQFF
TRBJ1-4 TRBV27 . TRBD1 TGTGCCAGCAGTTCTTGGACAGGGGTGGCTGAAAAACTGTTTTTT CASSSWTGVAEKLFF
TRBJ2-3 TRBV7-2 . . TGTGCCAGCAGCCCGTCGGGAGTGGGCACAGATACGCAGTATTTT CASSPSGVGTDTQYF
TRBJ1-4 TRBV19 few . TGTGCCAGTTCCCTCAGGGGCACCAATGAAAAACTGTTTTTT CASSLRGTNEKLFF
TRBJ1-1 TRBV4-3 . . TGCGCCAGCAGCCAAGATTTTGGCAGGGTAACTGAAGCTTTCTTT CASSQDFGRVTEAFF
TRBJ2-3 TRBV5-1 . TRBD2 TGCGCCAGCAGCTTGGGGGGACTAGCGGGAGGTGTCACAGATACGCAGTATTTT CASSLGGLAGGVTDTQYF
TRBJ1-1 TRBV15 . TRBD1 TGTGCCACCAGCACCGACAGGGAGAACACTGAAGCTTTCTTT CATSTDRENTEAFF
TRBJ1-1 TRBV29-1 . . TGCAGCGTTGCGGGGGGAGTGGACACTGAAGCTTTCTTT CSVAGGVDTEAFF
TRBJ2-3 TRBV28 . . TGTGCCAGCAGTTACGACAGGCTCACAGATACGCAGTATTTT CASSYDRLTDTQYF
TRBJ1-1 TRBV27 . . TGTGCCAGCAGTTTAATAACGGGGGCTGAAGCTTTCTTT CASSLITGAEAFF
TRBJ1-2 TRBV27 . . TGTGCCAGCAGTTTATCCTCCCTAGACAGGTCCCCAACTTCGAGCTATGGCTACACCTTC CASSLSSLDRSPTSSYGYTF
TRBJ1-6 TRBV19 . TRBD1 TGTGCCAGTAGTGCTCGGGACAGGGGGCTATCACCCCTCCACTTT CASSARDRGLSPLHF
TRBJ2-4 TRBV2 . . TGTGCCAGCACCACCCTTAGGACAGAAAACATTCAGTACTTC CASTTLRTENIQYF
TRBJ1-2 TRBV7-9 once . TGTGCCAGCAGCTTAGTGATAGTTGGTAGTGGCTACACCTTC CASSLVIVGSGYTF
TRBJ1-5 TRBV7-9 . TRBD1 TGTGCCAGCAGTCCCACAGGGGGCTTTCAGCCCCAGCATTTT CASSPTGGFQPQHF
TRBJ1-3 TRBV19 few . TGTGCCAGTAGTATGGGCACCCGTTCTGGAAACACCATATATTTT CASSMGTRSGNTIYF
TRBJ2-4 TRBV21-1 . . TGTGCCAGCAGCAAAGGGGCCAGCACGGCCAAAAACATTCAGTACTTC CASSKGASTAKNIQYF
TRBJ1-6 TRBV19 . TRBD1 TGTGCCAGTAGTGGACAGGGAAGCTCCTATAATTCACCCCTCCACTTT CASSGQGSSYNSPLHF
TRBJ2-1 TRBV7-7 . TRBD2 TGTGCTAGCAGCTTATCACTAGCGGAGGGTGAAGGGAGCAATGAGCAGTTCTTC CASSLSLAEGEGSNEQFF
TRBJ1-3 TRBV5-4 . . TGTGCCAGCAAGGAGGGAAGCTCTGGAAACACCATATATTTT CASKEGSSGNTIYF
TRBJ1-6 TRBV7-9 . TRBD1 TGTGCCAGCAGCTTATCGTCGGGACAGTATAATTCACCCCTCCACTTT CASSLSSGQYNSPLHF
TRBJ1-4 TRBV7-3 once TRBD1 TGTGCCAGCAGCTTAAGCCCACTTGCGGGACAGGGGATGCGGTTGCTGTTTTTT CASSLSPLAGQGMRLLFF